The sequence of this T cell receptor (beta chain) was determined in a study of T cell clusters in autoimmune cytopenias. TRB was amplified by touch-down multiplex PCR, primer pools A and B combined. TCRdb reprocessed the multiplex PCR reads and reports one entry per CDR3 protein, with no DNA. In total, the table holds fewer than 5,000 distinct CDR3 sequences. CDR1 and CDR2 from the germline V gene are DFQATT and SNEGSKA (reference sequence). The CDR3 has 12 residues. TRB amplification used 250 ng of peripheral blood genomic DNA. This same sample was also part of a study on T cell repertoires in aging, cancer and after chemotherapy. That investigation notes: Median generation probability rose over the chemotherapy interval in each cancer cohort, suggesting rebound thymic output.

The gene calls are TRBV20-1 and TRBJ2-2; no DNA is available, so the TRBD1 call from TCRdb remains unchecked. The specimen sequenced was peripheral blood. The sequence was collected from a human donor in good health. CDR3 in amino acids: CSAGRQTGELFF.